This T cell receptor (beta chain) was identified in a study of cytomegalovirus exposure and HLA in healthy donors. Turning to the study itself: The 120 validation repertoires used the same platform as the approximately 700 first-cohort repertoires (as reported by a later analysis).

Produced via immunoSEQ multiplex PCR; TCRdb's table is partial and in-frame only. The top ten hold more than 8% of the sample, which has about 54,000 clones, more than 70% seen once. The germline gives CDR1 SGHTA, CDR2 FQGNSA. The CDR3 runs 11 residues. Trimming cost V 4 bases and J 12 bases, with 10 bases left between them. General study points: Subsequent analysis showed first-cohort TCR clusters tending to co-occur in some 110 validation repertoires. Listed as cytomegalovirus-associated were over 150 TCR beta chains.

Concerning this clone itself: Its antigen is still unknown.

The sequence derives from a woman aged 18-35 years in good health and CMV-seropositive. The genes are TRBV7-2 and TRBJ2-1; the D is unclear. Source material: PBMCs. The CDR3, as DNA: TGTGCCAGCAGCTCCCCTAGTGGGCAGTTCTTC. Residues: CASSSPSGQFF.